A selection of T cell receptor beta chains follows, all from one sample in a study of blood T cells in healthy people across ages. Via MiXCR, TCRdb re-called the 5' RACE reads, giving one row per CDR3 protein. The sample consists of 730,000 or so distinct CDR3 sequences, approximately 43% of them appearing once. Sequencing was carried out using blood. Receptors originate from a woman aged 55-75 years in good health. Each CDR3 is given with its conserved first and last residue. The D gene is left open where the match is weak. The size field is filled for only some rows; it gives once, few, many or a size class.

clone size,V gene,D gene,J gene,CDR3 protein,CDR3 DNA
.,TRBV5-5,.,TRBJ2-3,CASSSYEGTETDTQYF,TGTGCCAGCAGCTCCTACGAAGGTACCGAGACAGATACGCAGTATTTT
.,TRBV12-3/TRBV12-4,.,TRBJ2-3,CASGNSSTDTQYF,TGTGCCAGCGGGAATTCTAGCACAGATACGCAGTATTTT
once,TRBV29-1,TRBD2,TRBJ2-1,CSVGTSRGEQFF,TGCAGCGTTGGGACTAGCCGAGGGGAGCAGTTCTTC
.,TRBV3-1,TRBD1,TRBJ1-2,CASSQRRTGGGYGYTF,TGTGCCAGCAGCCAACGTCGGACAGGGGGCGGCTATGGCTACACCTTC
.,TRBV12-3/TRBV12-4,.,TRBJ2-3,CASTAGTGRDTQYF,TGTGCCAGCACCGCCGGGACCGGTCGGGATACGCAGTATTTT
.,TRBV24-1,TRBD2,TRBJ2-3,CATSDIGDYGTQYF,TGTGCCACCAGTGACATTGGGGACTACGGTACGCAGTATTTT
.,TRBV10-1,TRBD2,TRBJ2-7,CASSEGWRGGSYEQYF,TGCGCCAGCAGTGAGGGATGGCGGGGGGGCTCCTACGAGCAGTACTTC
once,TRBV4-1,TRBD1,TRBJ2-7,CASSQVETGIYEQYF,TGCGCCAGCAGCCAAGTGGAGACAGGGATTTACGAGCAGTACTTC
few,TRBV18,.,TRBJ1-6,CASSPEAPGLGSPLHF,TGTGCCAGCTCCCCAGAGGCCCCCGGATTGGGGTCACCCCTCCACTTT
.,TRBV4-1,TRBD2,TRBJ2-5,CASSATLGTSGDGEVQETQYF,TGCGCCAGCAGCGCAACTCTAGGGACTAGCGGGGACGGGGAGGTACAAGAGACCCAGTACTTC
.,TRBV28,.,TRBJ2-3,CASSFGGLNTDTQYF,TGTGCCAGCAGTTTTGGGGGACTGAACACAGATACGCAGTATTTT
many,TRBV6-2/TRBV6-3,.,TRBJ2-1,CASNSKPYNEQFF,TGTGCCAGCAACTCTAAGCCCTACAATGAGCAGTTCTTC
.,TRBV27,.,TRBJ1-1,CASSPPRLLGTEAFF,TGTGCCAGCAGTCCCCCTCGACTCCTGGGGACTGAAGCTTTCTTT
.,TRBV9,.,TRBJ2-3,CASSVERASNSDTQYF,TGTGCCAGCAGCGTAGAAAGGGCTAGCAATTCAGATACGCAGTATTTT
.,TRBV5-1,.,TRBJ2-1,CASSSLADRTAVETQFF,TGCGCCAGCAGCTCATTGGCCGACAGGACAGCCGTAGAGACCCAGTTCTTC
.,TRBV7-2,.,TRBJ2-3,CASSLDWGTSTDTQYF,TGTGCCAGCAGCTTAGATTGGGGGACTAGCACAGATACGCAGTATTTT
.,TRBV12-3/TRBV12-4,.,TRBJ1-4,CASSRDSIRDEKLFF,TGTGCCAGCAGCCGAGACAGCATCAGGGATGAAAAACTGTTTTTT
.,TRBV2,TRBD2,TRBJ2-7,CASDGGSYEQYF,TGTGCCAGCGACGGGGGGTCCTACGAGCAGTACTTC
.,TRBV7-2,.,TRBJ1-1,CASSLTPTGNTEAFF,TGTGCCAGCAGCTTAACTCCCACAGGTAACACTGAAGCTTTCTTT
.,TRBV28,.,TRBJ1-2,CASSLFEGHYGYTF,TGTGCCAGCAGTTTATTCGAGGGGCACTATGGCTACACCTTC
.,TRBV7-2,.,TRBJ2-5,CASSKRSGMETQYF,TGTGCCAGCAGCAAACGCTCAGGGATGGAGACCCAGTACTTC
.,TRBV7-2,.,TRBJ2-5,CASSLVLQETQYF,TGTGCCAGCAGCCTAGTGCTCCAAGAGACCCAGTACTTC
.,TRBV28,TRBD2,TRBJ2-7,CASRVFRGDEQYF,TGTGCCAGCCGAGTTTTCCGGGGGGACGAGCAGTACTTC
few,TRBV3-1,TRBD1,TRBJ2-3,CASSQGDRGRADTQYF,TGTGCCAGCAGCCAAGGGGACAGGGGGCGGGCAGATACGCAGTATTTT
few,TRBV13,TRBD2,TRBJ2-1,CASSGLGLAGHLSYNEQFF,TGTGCCAGCAGCGGCCTGGGACTAGCGGGACATCTCTCCTACAATGAGCAGTTCTTC
.,TRBV6-1,TRBD1,TRBJ1-4,CASSQGDVEKLFF,TGTGCCAGCAGTCAGGGGGATGTTGAAAAACTGTTTTTT
.,TRBV6-2/TRBV6-3,TRBD2,TRBJ2-4,CASSYSAGVNIQYF,TGTGCCAGCAGTTACTCGGCGGGAGTTAACATTCAGTACTTC
many,TRBV27,.,TRBJ2-1,CASSFRGAYNEQFF,TGTGCCAGCAGTTTCCGGGGAGCCTACAATGAGCAGTTCTTC
.,TRBV27,.,TRBJ2-4,CASSLRDLKTLGEQYF,TGTGCCAGCAGCCTCCGGGACCTCAAAACGCTGGGGGAGCAGTACTTC
.,TRBV20-1,TRBD2,TRBJ2-5,CSAWTSGKETQYF,TGCAGTGCTTGGACTAGCGGGAAAGAGACCCAGTACTTC
.,TRBV9,TRBD1,TRBJ2-5,CASSVIPGQGFETQYF,TGTGCCAGCAGCGTCATACCGGGACAGGGTTTCGAGACCCAGTACTTC
.,TRBV7-3,.,TRBJ2-5,CASSSGTGDSGRLYNEQYF,TGTGCCAGCAGCTCCGGGACAGGGGATAGCGGGAGGTTATACAATGAGCAGTACTTC
few,TRBV20-1,TRBD2,TRBJ2-1,CSAVRTSGGPIRPNEQFF,TGCAGTGCTGTAAGGACTAGCGGGGGGCCGATACGCCCTAATGAGCAGTTCTTC
few,TRBV7-2,TRBD1,TRBJ2-5,CASSSQGARETQYF,TGTGCCAGCAGTTCCCAGGGGGCACGAGAGACCCAGTACTTC
few,TRBV15,.,TRBJ2-3,CATSREGVDTQYF,TGTGCCACCAGCAGAGAAGGTGTAGATACGCAGTATTTT